There are many counts of the clone carrying this T cell receptor beta chain. Its antigen is as yet unknown. The CDR3 is 16 residues long. Germline V gene lookup returns CDR1 KGHSH and CDR2 LQKENI. Trimming cost V 3 bases and J 5 bases; bases outside gene matches: 6. Amplified regions were TCR beta CDR3 sequences from RNA transcripts. TCR CDR3 underwent first-round RT-PCR with the HTBI primer set. A single record per CDR3 protein comes from TCRdb applying MiXCR to the multiplex PCR reads. Altogether hundreds of thousands of distinct CDR3 sequences are present, roughly 15% being singletons, with the ten largest covering under 3.5%. Patients with ophthalmopathy all had a Clinical Activity Score of at least 3, a NOSPECS grade of at least 4 and duration under 3 months. The authors took PBMCs from roughly 9.7 ml fresh peripheral blood. The data stem from a study of T cells in Graves' hyperthyroidism and ophthalmopathy. In the study overall: The initial diagnosis was the point when peripheral blood was collected, ahead of any treatment. General study findings and limits: Blood held most thyroid clonotypes expanded above 0.001 frequency.

The TCR originated in a woman aged 40 to 50 with Graves' ophthalmopathy. The chain combines TRBV18 with TRBJ2-1; 11 nucleotides agree with TRBD2. What was sequenced was blood. Here the CDR3 reads CASSPDIAGGNNEQFF. Here the CDR3 DNA reads TGTGCCAGCTCACCGGACATAGCGGGGGGGAACAATGAGCAGTTCTTC. The complete variable domain, with remaining parts taken from reference TRBV18 and TRBJ2-1, reads NAGVMQNPRHLVRRRGQEARLRCSPMKGHSHVYWYRQLPEEGLKFMVYLQKENIIDESGMPKERFSAEFPKEGPSILRIQQVVRGDSAAYFCASSPDIAGGNNEQFFGPGTRLTVL.